This TCR beta chain was recorded in a study of T-cell memory formation after mild COVID-19. Study-wide results and caveats: Contracting clones from day 15 to 85 had balanced CD4/CD8; later expanders favoured CD4+. A second wave of clones peaked on day 37, and their SARS-CoV-2 specificity went unconfirmed.

TCRdb passed the 5' RACE reads through MiXCR, listing each CDR3 protein once. This sample has 68,000 or so distinct CDR3 sequences; 16% occur once, and the top ten carry 30% to 35%. The CDR3 extends over 14 amino acids. Trimming removed 2 bases at V and 2 bases at J, with 7 bases between. Germline lookup yields CDR1 SGHRS and CDR2 YFSETQ. In its sample, this clonotype was seen a few times. Its specificity is unknown. The clonotype comes from an adult woman who had mild COVID-19 (a few samples of this study predate the infection). Cell type and time point are not known. The rearrangement joins TRBV5-1 to TRBJ2-2; D is unclear. Material: PBMCs or a T cell subset sorted from them (not recorded which). The CDR3 sequence: CASSLDINTGELFF. The CDR3 DNA reads TGCGCCAGCAGCTTAGACATCAACACCGGGGAGCTGTTTTTT.